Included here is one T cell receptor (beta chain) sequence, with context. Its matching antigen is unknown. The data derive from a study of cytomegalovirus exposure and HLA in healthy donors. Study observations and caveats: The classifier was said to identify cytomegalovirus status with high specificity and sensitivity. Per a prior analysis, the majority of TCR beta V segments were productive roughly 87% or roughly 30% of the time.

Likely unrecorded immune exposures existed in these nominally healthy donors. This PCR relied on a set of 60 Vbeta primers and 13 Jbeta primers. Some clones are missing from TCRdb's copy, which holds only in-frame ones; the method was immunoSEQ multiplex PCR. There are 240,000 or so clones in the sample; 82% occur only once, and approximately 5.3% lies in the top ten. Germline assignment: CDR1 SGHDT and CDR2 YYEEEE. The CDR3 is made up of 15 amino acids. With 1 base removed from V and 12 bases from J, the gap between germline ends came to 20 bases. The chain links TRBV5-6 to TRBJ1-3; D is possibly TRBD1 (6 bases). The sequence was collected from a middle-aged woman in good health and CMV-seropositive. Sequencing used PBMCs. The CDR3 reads CASSLRSQGRIIIYF. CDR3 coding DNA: TGTGCCAGCAGCTTGAGGTCCCAGGGGCGAATAATCATATATTTT.